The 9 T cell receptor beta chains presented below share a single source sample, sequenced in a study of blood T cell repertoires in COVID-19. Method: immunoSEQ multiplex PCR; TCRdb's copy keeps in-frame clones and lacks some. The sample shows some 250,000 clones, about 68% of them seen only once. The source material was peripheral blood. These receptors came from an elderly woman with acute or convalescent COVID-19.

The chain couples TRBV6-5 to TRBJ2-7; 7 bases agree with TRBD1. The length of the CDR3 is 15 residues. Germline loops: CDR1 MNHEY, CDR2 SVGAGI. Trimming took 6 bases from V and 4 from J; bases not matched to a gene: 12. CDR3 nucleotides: TGTGCCAGCAGCCCCGCTTGGACAGGCACATACGAGCAGTACTTC. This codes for CASSPAWTGTYEQYF.

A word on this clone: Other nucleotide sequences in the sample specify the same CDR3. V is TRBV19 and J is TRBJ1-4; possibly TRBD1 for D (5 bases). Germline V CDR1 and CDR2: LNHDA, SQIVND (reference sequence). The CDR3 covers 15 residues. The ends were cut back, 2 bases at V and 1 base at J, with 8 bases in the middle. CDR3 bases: TGTGCCAGTAGTATAAGAACAGGAACTAATGAAAAACTGTTTTTT. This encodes CASSIRTGTNEKLFF.

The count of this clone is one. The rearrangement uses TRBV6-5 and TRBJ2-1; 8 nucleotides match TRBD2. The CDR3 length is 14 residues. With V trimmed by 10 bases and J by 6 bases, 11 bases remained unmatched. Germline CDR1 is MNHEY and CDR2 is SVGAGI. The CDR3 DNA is TGTGCCACTCTTCCTGGACTAGCTCTCAATGAGCAGTTCTTC. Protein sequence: CATLPGLALNEQFF.

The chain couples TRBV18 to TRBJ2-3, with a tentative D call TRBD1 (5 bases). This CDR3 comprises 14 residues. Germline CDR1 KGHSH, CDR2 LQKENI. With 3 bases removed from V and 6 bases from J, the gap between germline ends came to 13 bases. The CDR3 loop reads CASSPKTASDTQYF. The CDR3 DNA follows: TGTGCCAGCTCACCGAAGACAGCCAGCGATACGCAGTATTTT.

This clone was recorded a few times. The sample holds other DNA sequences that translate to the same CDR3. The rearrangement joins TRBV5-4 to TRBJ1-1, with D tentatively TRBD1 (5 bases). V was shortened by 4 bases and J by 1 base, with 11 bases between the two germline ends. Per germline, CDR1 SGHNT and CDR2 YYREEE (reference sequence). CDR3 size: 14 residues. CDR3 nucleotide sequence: TGTGCCAGCAGCCCACGGGGGGGGAACACTGAAGCTTTCTTT. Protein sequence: CASSPRGGNTEAFF. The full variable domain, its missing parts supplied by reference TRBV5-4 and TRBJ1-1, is ETGVTQSPTHLIKTRGQQVTLRCSSQSGHNTVSWYQQALGQGPQFIFQYYREEENGRGNFPPRFSGLQFPNYSSELNVNALELDDSALYLCASSPRGGNTEAFFGQGTRLTVV.

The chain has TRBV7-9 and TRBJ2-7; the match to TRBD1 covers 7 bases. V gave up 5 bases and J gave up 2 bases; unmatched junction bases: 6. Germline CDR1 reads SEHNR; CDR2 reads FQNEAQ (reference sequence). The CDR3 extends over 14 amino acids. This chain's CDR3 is CASSPGTEPYEQYF. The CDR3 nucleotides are TGTGCCAGCAGCCCAGGGACAGAGCCCTACGAGCAGTACTTC.

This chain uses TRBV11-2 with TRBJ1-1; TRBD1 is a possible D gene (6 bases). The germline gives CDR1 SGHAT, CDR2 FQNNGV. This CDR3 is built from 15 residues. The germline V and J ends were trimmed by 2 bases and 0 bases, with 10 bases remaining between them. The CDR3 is CASSLQGQMNTEAFF. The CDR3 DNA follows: TGTGCCAGCAGCTTACAAGGACAGATGAACACTGAAGCTTTCTTT.

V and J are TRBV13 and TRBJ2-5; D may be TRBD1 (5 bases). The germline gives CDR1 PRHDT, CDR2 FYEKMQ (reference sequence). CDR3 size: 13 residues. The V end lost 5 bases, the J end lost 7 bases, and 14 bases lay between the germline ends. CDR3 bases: TGTGCCAGCAGCATCGGACAAAGGGTGACCCAGTACTTC. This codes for CASSIGQRVTQYF.

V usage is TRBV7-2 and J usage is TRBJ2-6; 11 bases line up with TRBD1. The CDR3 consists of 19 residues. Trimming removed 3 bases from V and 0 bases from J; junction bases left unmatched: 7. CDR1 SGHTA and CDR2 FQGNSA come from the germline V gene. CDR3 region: CASSLRTGTGGSGANVLTF. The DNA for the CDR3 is TGTGCCAGCAGCTTGCGAACCGGGACAGGGGGCTCTGGGGCCAACGTCCTGACTTTC.